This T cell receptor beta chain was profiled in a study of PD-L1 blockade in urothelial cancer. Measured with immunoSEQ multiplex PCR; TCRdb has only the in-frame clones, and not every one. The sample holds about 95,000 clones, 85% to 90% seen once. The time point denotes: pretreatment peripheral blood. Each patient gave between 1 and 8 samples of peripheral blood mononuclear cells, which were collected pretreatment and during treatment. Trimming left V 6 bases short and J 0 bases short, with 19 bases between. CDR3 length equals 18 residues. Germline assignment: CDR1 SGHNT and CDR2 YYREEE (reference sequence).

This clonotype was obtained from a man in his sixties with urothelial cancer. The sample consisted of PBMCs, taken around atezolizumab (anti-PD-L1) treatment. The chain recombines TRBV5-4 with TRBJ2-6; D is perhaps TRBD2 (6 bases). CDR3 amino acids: CASTRGSAGGSGANVLTF. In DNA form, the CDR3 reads TGTGCCAGCACCCGGGGGAGTGCCGGGGGCTCTGGGGCCAACGTCCTGACTTTC.